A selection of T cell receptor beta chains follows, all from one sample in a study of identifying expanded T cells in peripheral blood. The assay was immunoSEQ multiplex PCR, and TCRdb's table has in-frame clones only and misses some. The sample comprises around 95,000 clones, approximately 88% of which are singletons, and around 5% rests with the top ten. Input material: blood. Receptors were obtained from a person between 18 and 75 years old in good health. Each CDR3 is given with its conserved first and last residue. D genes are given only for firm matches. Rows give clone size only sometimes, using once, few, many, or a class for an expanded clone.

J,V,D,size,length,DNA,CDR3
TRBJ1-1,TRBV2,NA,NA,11,TGTGCCAGCAGTCTAGCCCTCGAAGCTTTCTTT,CASSLALEAFF
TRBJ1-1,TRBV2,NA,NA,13,TGTGCCAGCAGTTACAGTCTGCCCTCTGAAGCTTTCTTT,CASSYSLPSEAFF
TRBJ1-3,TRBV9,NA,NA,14,TGTGCCAGCAGCGGAAGGGGGATTGGAAACACCATATATTTT,CASSGRGIGNTIYF
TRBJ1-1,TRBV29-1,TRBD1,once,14,TGCAGCACCCGACAGGGAACAGGGAACACTGAAGCTTTCTTT,CSTRQGTGNTEAFF
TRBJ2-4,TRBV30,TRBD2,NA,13,TGTGCCTGGACCTTAGCGGGGGACAACATTCAGTACTTC,CAWTLAGDNIQYF
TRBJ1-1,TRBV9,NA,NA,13,TGTGCCAGCAGCGTAAAGGTGAACACTGAAGCTTTCTTT,CASSVKVNTEAFF
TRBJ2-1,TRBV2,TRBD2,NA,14,TGTGCCAGCAGTGGTCTAGCGGAGGGGCGGGAGCAGTTCTTC,CASSGLAEGREQFF
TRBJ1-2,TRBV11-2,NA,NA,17,TGTGCCAGCAGCTCCCTAGGCAGGGGAACCCTAGACTATGGCTACACCTTC,CASSSLGRGTLDYGYTF
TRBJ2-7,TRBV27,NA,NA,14,TGTGCCAGCAGTCCGAGGGACACCCGCTACGAGCAGTACTTC,CASSPRDTRYEQYF
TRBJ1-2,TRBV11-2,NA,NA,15,TGTGCCAGCAGCTTAGAAGGGGGAAGTAACTATGGCTACACCTTC,CASSLEGGSNYGYTF
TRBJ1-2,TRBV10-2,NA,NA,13,TGCGCCAGCAGTGCCCAGCGGCATTATGGCTACACCTTC,CASSAQRHYGYTF
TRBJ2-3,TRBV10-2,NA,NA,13,TGCGCCAGCAGTGATCCGGGAGCAGATACGCAGTATTTT,CASSDPGADTQYF
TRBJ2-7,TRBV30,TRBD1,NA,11,TGTGCCTGGAGGACAGGGGCCGAGCAGTACTTC,CAWRTGAEQYF
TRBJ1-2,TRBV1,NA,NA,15,TGCACCAGCAGCCAAATGTGGGGGGCAGTTGATGGCTACACCTTC,CTSSQMWGAVDGYTF
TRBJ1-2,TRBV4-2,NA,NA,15,TGTGCCAGCAGCCCCCGAAAGACAACCAACTATGGCTACACCTTC,CASSPRKTTNYGYTF
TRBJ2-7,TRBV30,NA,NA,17,TGTGCCTGGAGAGCTCCAAGATTGGAGGGGGTGCCGTACGAGCAGTACTTC,CAWRAPRLEGVPYEQYF
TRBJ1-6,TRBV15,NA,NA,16,TGTGCCACCAGCAGAGATAGGGGACACTATAATTCACCCCTCCACTTT,CATSRDRGHYNSPLHF
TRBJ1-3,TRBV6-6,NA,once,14,TGTGCCAGCAGTCCCTTTTTCTCTGGAAACACCATATATTTT,CASSPFFSGNTIYF
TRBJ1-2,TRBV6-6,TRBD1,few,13,TGTGCCAGCAGGCAGGGGGCCGGCTATGGCTACACCTTC,CASRQGAGYGYTF
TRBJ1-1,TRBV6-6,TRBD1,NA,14,TGTGCCAGCAGTGGGACAGGGAGGGGAACTGAAGCTTTCTTT,CASSGTGRGTEAFF
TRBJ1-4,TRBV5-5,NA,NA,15,TGTGCCAGCAGCTGGAGGACTTCAACTAATGAAAAACTGTTTTTT,CASSWRTSTNEKLFF
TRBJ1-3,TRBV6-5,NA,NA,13,TGTGCCAGCAGTTCCCACGGGGGAAACACCATATATTTT,CASSSHGGNTIYF